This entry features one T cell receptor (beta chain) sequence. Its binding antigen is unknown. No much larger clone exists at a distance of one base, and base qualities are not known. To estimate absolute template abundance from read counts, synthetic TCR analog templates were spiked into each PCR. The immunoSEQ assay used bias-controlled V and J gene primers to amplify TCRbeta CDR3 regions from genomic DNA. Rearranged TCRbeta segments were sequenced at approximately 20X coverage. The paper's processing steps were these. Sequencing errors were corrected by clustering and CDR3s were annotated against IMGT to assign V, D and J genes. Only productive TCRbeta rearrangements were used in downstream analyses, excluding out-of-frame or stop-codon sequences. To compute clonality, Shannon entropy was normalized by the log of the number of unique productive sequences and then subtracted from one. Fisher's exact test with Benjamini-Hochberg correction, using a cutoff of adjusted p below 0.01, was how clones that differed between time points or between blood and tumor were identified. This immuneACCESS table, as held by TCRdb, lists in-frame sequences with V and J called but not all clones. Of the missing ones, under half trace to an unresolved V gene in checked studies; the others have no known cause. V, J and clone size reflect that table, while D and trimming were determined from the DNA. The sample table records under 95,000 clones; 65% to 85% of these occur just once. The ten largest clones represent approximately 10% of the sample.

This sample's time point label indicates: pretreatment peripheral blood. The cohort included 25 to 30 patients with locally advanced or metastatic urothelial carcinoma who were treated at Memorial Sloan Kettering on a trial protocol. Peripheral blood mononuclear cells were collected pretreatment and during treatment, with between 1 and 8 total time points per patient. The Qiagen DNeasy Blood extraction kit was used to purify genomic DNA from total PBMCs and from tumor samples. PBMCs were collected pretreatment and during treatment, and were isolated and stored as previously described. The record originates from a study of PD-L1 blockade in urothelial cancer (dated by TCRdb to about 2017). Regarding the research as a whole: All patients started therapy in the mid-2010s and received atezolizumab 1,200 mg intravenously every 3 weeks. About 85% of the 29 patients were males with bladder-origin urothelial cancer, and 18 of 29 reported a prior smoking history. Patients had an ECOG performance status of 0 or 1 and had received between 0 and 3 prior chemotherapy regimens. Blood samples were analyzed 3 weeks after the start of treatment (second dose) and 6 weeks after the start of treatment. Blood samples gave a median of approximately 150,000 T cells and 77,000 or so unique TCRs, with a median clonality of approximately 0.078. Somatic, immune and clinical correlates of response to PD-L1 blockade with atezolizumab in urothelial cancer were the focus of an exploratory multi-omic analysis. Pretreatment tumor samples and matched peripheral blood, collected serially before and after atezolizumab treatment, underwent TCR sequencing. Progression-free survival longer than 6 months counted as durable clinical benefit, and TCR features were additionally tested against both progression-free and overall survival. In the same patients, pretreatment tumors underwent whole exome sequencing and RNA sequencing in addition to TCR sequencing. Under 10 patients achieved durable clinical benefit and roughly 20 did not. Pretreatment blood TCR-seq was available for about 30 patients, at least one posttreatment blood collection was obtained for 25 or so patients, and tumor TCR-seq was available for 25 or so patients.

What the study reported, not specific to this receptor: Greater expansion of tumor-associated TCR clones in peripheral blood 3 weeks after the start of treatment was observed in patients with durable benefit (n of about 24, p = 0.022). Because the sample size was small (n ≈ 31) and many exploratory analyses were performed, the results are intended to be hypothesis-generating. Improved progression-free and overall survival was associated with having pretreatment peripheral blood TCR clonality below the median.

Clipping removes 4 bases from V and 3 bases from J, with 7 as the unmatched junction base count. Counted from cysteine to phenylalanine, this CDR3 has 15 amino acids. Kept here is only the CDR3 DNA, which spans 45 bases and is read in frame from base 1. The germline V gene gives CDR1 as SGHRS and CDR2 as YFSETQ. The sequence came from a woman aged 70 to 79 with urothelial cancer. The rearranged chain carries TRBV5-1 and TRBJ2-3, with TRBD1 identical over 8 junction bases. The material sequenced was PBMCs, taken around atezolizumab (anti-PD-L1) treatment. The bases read TGCGCCAGCAGCGCCGGACAGGGTGGTACAGATACGCAGTATTTT. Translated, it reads CASSAGQGGTDTQYF.